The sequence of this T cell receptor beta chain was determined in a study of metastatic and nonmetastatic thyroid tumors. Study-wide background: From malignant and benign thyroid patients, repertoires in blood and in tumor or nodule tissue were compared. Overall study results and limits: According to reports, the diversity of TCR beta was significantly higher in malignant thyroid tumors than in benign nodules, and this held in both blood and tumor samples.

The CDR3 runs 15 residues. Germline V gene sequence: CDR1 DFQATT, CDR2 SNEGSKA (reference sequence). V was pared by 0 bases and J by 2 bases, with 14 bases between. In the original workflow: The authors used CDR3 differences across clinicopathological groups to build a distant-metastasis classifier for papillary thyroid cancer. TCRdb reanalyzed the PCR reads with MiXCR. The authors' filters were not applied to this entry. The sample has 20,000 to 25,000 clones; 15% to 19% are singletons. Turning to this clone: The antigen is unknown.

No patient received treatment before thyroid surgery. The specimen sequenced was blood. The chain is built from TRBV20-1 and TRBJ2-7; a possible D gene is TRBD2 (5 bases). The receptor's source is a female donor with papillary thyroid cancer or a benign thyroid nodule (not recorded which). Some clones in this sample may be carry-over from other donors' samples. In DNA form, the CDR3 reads TGCAGTGCTAGAGATGGAGAGGGCATTCCCTACGAGCAGTACTTC. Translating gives CSARDGEGIPYEQYF.